The clone carrying this T cell receptor beta chain turned up a few times. The antigen is not known. The data stem from a study of response to subunit inactivated influenza vaccine. Study outcomes and limitations: There was a suggestion from the authors that each seasonal influenza vaccination recruits few new T cells.

CDR1 and CDR2 (germline): SNHLY, FYNNEI. The CDR3 is made up of 15 amino acids. V shed 2 bases, J shed 10 bases, and the junction held 7 bases outside the gene matches. TCRdb re-called the RT-PCR reads with MiXCR, one entry per CDR3 protein. The sample has 550,000 to 800,000 distinct CDR3 sequences; about 15% are singletons. The chain carries TRBV2 and TRBJ1-6, with TRBD1 matching 8 bases. Sequenced material: PBMCs from blood, taken 14 to 15 days before vaccination. The receptor comes from a man aged 45-65 years who received an inactivated influenza vaccine. This CDR3 is CASSEFRGRGSPLHF. CDR3 nucleotides: TGTGCCAGCAGTGAATTCAGGGGGCGAGGGTCACCCCTCCACTTT.